The 22 T cell receptor beta chains below were found in one sample sequenced in a study of T and B cells in COVID-19 patients. Multiplex PCR with BIOMED2 TRB-A/B primer pools amplified TRB rearrangements. TCRdb reprocessed the multiplex PCR reads with MiXCR, giving one entry per CDR3 protein. This table holds more than 4,500 distinct CDR3 sequences, around a quarter found once. Each TRB amplification used roughly 230-550 ng of genomic DNA from blood. The source material was blood. The receptors stem from a human donor with active COVID-19.

This clonotype came up a few times. The V call is TRBV6-5, the J call TRBJ2-5, with 8 bases aligning to TRBD2. This CDR3 has 15 residues. Germline V gene data show CDR1 as MNHEY and CDR2 as SVGAGI. V dropped 4 bases and J dropped 2; count of bases not matched to a gene: 6. CDR3 sequence reads: CASSSQRGPQETQYF. CDR3 nucleotide sequence: TGTGCCAGCAGTTCCCAGCGGGGGCCACAAGAGACCCAGTACTTC.

Judged by abundance, this clonotype is medium-sized (0.01 to 0.1%). The gene calls are TRBV6-5 and TRBJ2-7; 7 bases map to TRBD2. The CDR3 sequence is 16 residues long. Trimming at V came to 0 bases and at J to 3 bases, leaving 8 bases not matched to a gene. Germline V gene lookup returns CDR1 MNHEY and CDR2 SVGAGI. CDR3 sequence: CASSYSASGTFYEQYF. DNA of the CDR3: TGTGCCAGCAGTTACTCAGCTAGCGGAACATTCTACGAGCAGTACTTC.

Regarding this clonotype: This may be a read error, as it is one base from a much larger clone. The chain combines TRBV6-5 with TRBJ2-7; D gene uncertain. CDR1 MNHEY and CDR2 SVGAGI come from the germline V gene. V dropped 2 bases and J dropped 4 bases, with 24 bases sitting between them. The CDR3 is 18 amino acids. The CDR3: CASSYGRRAGSSRYEQYF. The CDR3 nucleotides are TGTGCCAGCAGTTACGGACGGCGAGCCGGGTCTTCGAGATACGAGCAGTACTTC.

V usage is TRBV20-1 and J usage is TRBJ1-5; no clear D. V lost 0 bases, J lost 0 bases, and 12 bases lay in between. The CDR3 consists of 16 residues. Germline V lookup: CDR1 DFQATT, CDR2 SNEGSKA (reference sequence). CDR3 region: CSARDRVLPSNQPQHF. DNA for the CDR3: TGCAGTGCTAGAGATAGAGTTTTACCTAGCAATCAGCCCCAGCATTTT.

This clonotype has a handful of counts. The chain has TRBV4-3 and TRBJ1-4, with D hard to call. Trimming pared 2 bases from V and 0 bases from J, leaving 10 bases between. Germline V gives CDR1 LGHNA, CDR2 YSLEER. This CDR3 region has 16 residues. As DNA, the CDR3 is TGCGCCAGCAGCCAAAGCGTCCAGGCAACTAATGAAAAACTGTTTTTT. Its protein product is CASSQSVQATNEKLFF.

This sequence joins TRBV28 and TRBJ1-1; a possible D gene is TRBD1 (6 bases). The V gene lost 5 bases and the J gene lost 0 bases, with 19 bases spanning the gap. The CDR3 covers 17 residues. Germline V gives CDR1 MDHEN, CDR2 SYDVKM. The CDR3 nucleotides read TGTGCCAGCAGTCTAGGGGGGACTCAGCGTTTGAACACTGAAGCTTTCTTT. It encodes CASSLGGTQRLNTEAFF.

The CDR3 spells CASSTSSDGIGTEAFF. CDR3 nucleotides: TGCGCCAGCAGTACTTCCAGCGACGGGATCGGCACTGAAGCTTTCTTT. V and J are TRBV5-1 and TRBJ1-1; no definite D call. CDR1 is SGHRS, CDR2 YFSETQ, per germline. Trimming stripped 5 bases from V and 4 bases from J, with 21 bases between. The CDR3 runs to 16 residues.

This clonotype rates as medium-sized. The rearrangement joins TRBV18 to TRBJ2-7; the D is unclear. V was trimmed by 3 bases and J by 3 bases, leaving 6 bases between them. The germline V gene encodes CDR1 KGHSH and CDR2 LQKENI. The CDR3 loop spans 12 amino acids. CDR3 sequence reads: CASSPDNYEQYF. CDR3 sequence (DNA): TGTGCCAGCTCACCCGACAACTACGAGCAGTACTTC.

This clonotype was seen only a few times. This chain links TRBV12-3 or TRBV12-4 with TRBJ1-5; no definite D call. V was shortened by 3 bases and J by 4 bases, with 10 bases between the two germline ends. The CDR3 covers 14 residues. The DNA of the CDR3 is TGTGCCAGCAGTTTCAGCTGGGAAAATCAGCCCCAGCATTTT. This sequence encodes CASSFSWENQPQHF.

In its sample, this clonotype was seen a few times. The chain links TRBV12-3 or TRBV12-4 to TRBJ1-2; 8 bases are shared with TRBD1. The CDR3 spans 15 residues. V shed 3 bases, J shed 8 bases, and the junction held 11 bases outside the gene matches. The CDR3 DNA reads as TGTGCCAGCAGTTTGGTCCAGGGGGCCCTAGGGGGCTACACCTTC. This gives the protein CASSLVQGALGGYTF.

This clonotype ranks as medium-sized. This chain connects TRBV6-5 to TRBJ2-4; no definite D call. V was trimmed by 6 bases and J by 7 bases, leaving 7 bases between them. The germline gives CDR1 MNHEY, CDR2 SVGAGI. The CDR3 length is 11 residues. CDR3 coding DNA: TGTGCCAGCAGGCGGCTGAACATTCAGTACTTC. It specifies CASRRLNIQYF.

This rearrangement joins TRBV11-3 to TRBJ2-7; 7 bases line up with TRBD1. V shed 4 bases and J 5 bases; nucleotides not matched to a gene: 14. The CDR3 contains 16 residues. Per germline, CDR1 SGHNT and CDR2 YENEEA. The CDR3 sequence is CASSSQGQGELDEQYF. The DNA of the CDR3 is TGTGCCAGCAGCTCCCAGGGGCAGGGGGAGCTCGACGAGCAGTACTTC.

The gene calls are TRBV5-6 and TRBJ1-3; TRBD1 matches at 10 bases. Germline V lookup: CDR1 SGHDT, CDR2 YYEEEE. CDR3 length: 17 amino acids. V gave up 5 bases and J gave up 9 bases; unmatched junction bases: 17. CDR3: CASSFLQGGTGVGTIYF. In DNA form, the CDR3 reads TGTGCCAGCAGTTTTCTTCAGGGCGGGACAGGGGTCGGCACCATATATTTT.

The sample holds a few counts of this clonotype. CDR3 region: CAISATSGGPQETQYF. CDR3 nucleotide sequence: TGTGCCATCAGTGCGACTAGCGGGGGGCCCCAAGAGACCCAGTACTTC. The genes are TRBV10-3 and TRBJ2-5, with 13 bases fitting TRBD2. Trimming at V came to 4 bases and at J to 1 base, leaving 3 bases not matched to a gene. CDR1 ENHRY and CDR2 SYGVKD come from the germline V gene. The CDR3 spans 16 residues.

The rearrangement links TRBV20-1 to TRBJ1-6; 7 nucleotides match TRBD1. V lost 0 bases, J lost 5 bases, and 7 bases stayed unmatched. The CDR3 runs to 16 residues. CDR1 and CDR2 from the germline V gene are DFQATT and SNEGSKA (reference sequence). The CDR3 spells CSAREPGQPNNSPLHF. The DNA for the CDR3 is TGCAGTGCTAGAGAACCGGGACAGCCTAATAATTCACCCCTCCACTTT.

This clonotype was seen only a few times. The chain has TRBV6-5 and TRBJ1-1; TRBD1 matches 8 bases. Germline V lookup: CDR1 MNHEY, CDR2 SVGAGI. The ends lost 6 bases at V and 7 bases at J; junction bases unmatched: 10. This CDR3 spans 14 amino acids. The CDR3 is CASSRQSGGSEAFF. In DNA, the CDR3 is TGTGCCAGCAGCCGACAGTCAGGGGGCAGTGAAGCTTTCTTT.

By sample share, this clonotype is medium-sized (0.01 to 0.1%). The J gene is TRBJ2-1, the V gene TRBV6-1; tentatively, D is TRBD2 (6 bases). V was cut by 5 bases and J by 2 bases, with 10 bases left in between. The CDR3 extends over 14 amino acids. Germline CDR1 MNHNS, CDR2 SASEGT. In DNA form, the CDR3 reads TGTGCCAGCAGTAGGGCGGGACCCTACAATGAGCAGTTCTTC. Encoded protein: CASSRAGPYNEQFF.

In its sample, this clonotype is medium-sized. The chain couples TRBV18 to TRBJ2-5, with D uncertain. The CDR3 totals 13 residues. Trimming removed 3 bases at V and 5 bases at J, with 10 bases between. Looked up from germline, CDR1 is KGHSH and CDR2 is LQKENI. CDR3 in amino acids: CASSPRQGETQYF. The CDR3 DNA is TGTGCCAGCTCACCTCGACAAGGGGAGACCCAGTACTTC.

Regarding this clonotype: This may stem from a read error, because a much larger clone lies one nucleotide away. The genes are TRBV27 and TRBJ2-5, with TRBD1 matching over 7 bases. In germline, CDR1 is MNHEY, CDR2 SMNVEV (reference sequence). This CDR3 region has 14 residues. V dropped 6 bases and J dropped 2; count of bases not matched to a gene: 6. This chain's CDR3 is CASSPRDRQETQYF. The CDR3 DNA reads as TGTGCCAGCAGCCCCAGGGACAGACAAGAGACCCAGTACTTC.

This clonotype was counted between two and nine times. The chain recombines TRBV5-1 with TRBJ1-1, with 8 nucleotides matching TRBD1. V shed 4 bases and J 5 bases; nucleotides not matched to a gene: 7. CDR3 size: 14 residues. Germline values: CDR1 SGHRS, CDR2 YFSETQ. CDR3 protein: CASSMDRVGTEAFF. CDR3 sequence (DNA): TGCGCCAGCAGCATGGACAGGGTTGGGACTGAAGCTTTCTTT. Looking up the rest from reference TRBV5-1 and TRBJ1-1 gives the full variable domain: KAGVTQTPRYLIKTRGQQVTLSCSPISGHRSVSWYQQTPGQGLQFLFEYFSETQRNKGNFPGRFSGRQFSNSRSEMNVSTLELGDSALYLCASSMDRVGTEAFFGQGTRLTVV.

The chain couples TRBV11-2 to TRBJ1-2; D uncertain. Germline CDR1 SGHAT, CDR2 FQNNGV. This CDR3 region has 13 residues. Trimming left V 0 bases short and J 2 bases short, with 4 bases between. CDR3 bases: TGTGCCAGCAGCTTAGACAGGAACTATGGCTACACCTTC. This codes for CASSLDRNYGYTF.

The chain is built from TRBV27 and TRBJ1-1; 9 bases line up with TRBD1. From germline, CDR1 is MNHEY and CDR2 SMNVEV (reference sequence). Trimming removed 3 bases from V and 3 bases from J; junction bases left unmatched: 2. This CDR3 is 14 amino acids long. CDR3 sequence: CASSFRTGDTEAFF. CDR3 nucleotide sequence: TGTGCCAGCAGTTTCAGGACAGGGGACACTGAAGCTTTCTTT.